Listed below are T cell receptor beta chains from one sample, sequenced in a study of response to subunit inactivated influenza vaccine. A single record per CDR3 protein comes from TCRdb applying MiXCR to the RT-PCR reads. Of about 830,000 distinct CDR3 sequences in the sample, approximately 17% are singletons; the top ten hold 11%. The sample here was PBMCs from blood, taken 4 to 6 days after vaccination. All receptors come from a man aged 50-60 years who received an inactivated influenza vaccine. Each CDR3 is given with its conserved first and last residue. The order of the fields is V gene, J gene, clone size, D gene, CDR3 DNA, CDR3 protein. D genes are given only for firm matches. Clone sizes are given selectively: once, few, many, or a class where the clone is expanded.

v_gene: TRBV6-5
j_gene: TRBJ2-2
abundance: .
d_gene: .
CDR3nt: TGTGCCAGCAGTTACTCGTGGGGCGCCGGGGAGCTGTTTTTT
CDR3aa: CASSYSWGAGELFF

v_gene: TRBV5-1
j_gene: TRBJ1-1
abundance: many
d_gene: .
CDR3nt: TGCGCCAGCAGTCATCAGGGTGTGAACACTGAAGCTTTCTTT
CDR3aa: CASSHQGVNTEAFF

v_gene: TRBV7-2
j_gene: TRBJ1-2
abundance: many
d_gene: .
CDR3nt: TGTGCCAGCAGCTTAGCCTTCAGGGGCGCAGGTGGCTACACCTTC
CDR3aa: CASSLAFRGAGGYTF

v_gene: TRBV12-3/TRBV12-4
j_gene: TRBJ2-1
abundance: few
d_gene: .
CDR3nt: TGTGCCAGCAGTTTCGCCCTGGAGCAGTTCTTC
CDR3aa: CASSFALEQFF

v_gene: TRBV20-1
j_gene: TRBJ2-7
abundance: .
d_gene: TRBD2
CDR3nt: TGCAGTGCTAGGGGACTAGCGGGAGGGACCGGATACGAGCAGTACTTC
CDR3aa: CSARGLAGGTGYEQYF

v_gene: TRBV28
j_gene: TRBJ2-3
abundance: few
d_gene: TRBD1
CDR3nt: TGTGCCAGCAGGCCCGGGACAGGGAGAAGCACAGATACGCAGTATTTT
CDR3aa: CASRPGTGRSTDTQYF

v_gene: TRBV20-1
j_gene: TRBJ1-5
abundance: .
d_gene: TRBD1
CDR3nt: TGCAGTGCTAGAGGGGACAGGGATCATCAGCCCCAGCATTTT
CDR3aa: CSARGDRDHQPQHF

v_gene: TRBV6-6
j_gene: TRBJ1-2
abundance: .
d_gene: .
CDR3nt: TGTGCCAGCAGGCCAGGGACGGAATATGGCTACACCTTC
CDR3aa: CASRPGTEYGYTF

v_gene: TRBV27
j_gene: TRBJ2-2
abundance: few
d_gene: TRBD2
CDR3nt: TGTGCCAGCAGGGACTCTCCATGGGCGGGAGTGTCCGGGGAGCTGTTTTTT
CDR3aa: CASRDSPWAGVSGELFF

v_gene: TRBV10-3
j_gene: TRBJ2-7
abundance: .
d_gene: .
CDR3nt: TGTGCCATCAGTGAATCCGGGCCGTACGAGCAGTACTTC
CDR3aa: CAISESGPYEQYF

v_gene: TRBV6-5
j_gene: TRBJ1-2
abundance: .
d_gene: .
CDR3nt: TGTGCCAGCAGTTACTCGGCCTACACACACGACTATGGCTACACCTTC
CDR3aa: CASSYSAYTHDYGYTF

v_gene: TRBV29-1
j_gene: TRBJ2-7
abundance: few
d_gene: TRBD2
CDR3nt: TGCAGCGACCCGACAGTGGACGGGACTAGCGGGAGTGGCGATTACGAGCAGTACTTC
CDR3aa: CSDPTVDGTSGSGDYEQYF

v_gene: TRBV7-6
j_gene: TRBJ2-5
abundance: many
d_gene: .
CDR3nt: TGTGCCAGCAGCTTAGCGCCGGGGGTGGGGGAGACCCAGTACTTC
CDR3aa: CASSLAPGVGETQYF

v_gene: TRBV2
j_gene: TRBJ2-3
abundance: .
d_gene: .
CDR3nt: TGTGCCAGCAGCGCAAGGGGGTTCACTAGCACAGATACGCAGTATTTT
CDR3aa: CASSARGFTSTDTQYF

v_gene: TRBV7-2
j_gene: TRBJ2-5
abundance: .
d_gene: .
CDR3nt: TGTGCCAGCAGTCAAGTGGACGTAGAGACCCAGTACTTC
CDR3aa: CASSQVDVETQYF

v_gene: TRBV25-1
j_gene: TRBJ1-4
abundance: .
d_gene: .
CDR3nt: TGTGCCAGCAGTGACAGGACCTTCAATGAAAAACTGTTTTTT
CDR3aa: CASSDRTFNEKLFF

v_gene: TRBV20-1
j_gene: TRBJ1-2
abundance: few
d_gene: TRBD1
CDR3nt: TGCAGTGCTCCCGGACAGGGTGTGGGGAGTGGCTACACCTTC
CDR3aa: CSAPGQGVGSGYTF

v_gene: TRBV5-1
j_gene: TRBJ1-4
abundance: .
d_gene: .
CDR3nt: TGCGCCAGCAGCTCCACAGGTACCAATGAAAAACTGTTTTTT
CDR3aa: CASSSTGTNEKLFF

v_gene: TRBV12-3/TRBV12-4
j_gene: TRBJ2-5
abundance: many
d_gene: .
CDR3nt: TGTGCCAGCAGTTTTTCTTACCAAGAGACCCAGTACTTC
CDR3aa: CASSFSYQETQYF

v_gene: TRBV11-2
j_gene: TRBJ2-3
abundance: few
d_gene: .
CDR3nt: .
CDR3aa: CASSFRARGGASTDTQYF

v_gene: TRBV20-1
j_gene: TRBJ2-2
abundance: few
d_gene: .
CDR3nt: TGCAGTGCTAGAGATCCCACTGCCGGAACCGGGGAGCTGTTTTTT
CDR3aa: CSARDPTAGTGELFF

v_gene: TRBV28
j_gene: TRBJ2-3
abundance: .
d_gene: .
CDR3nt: TGTGCCAGCAGTTTATTACCGGCAGATACGCAGTATTTT
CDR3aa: CASSLLPADTQYF

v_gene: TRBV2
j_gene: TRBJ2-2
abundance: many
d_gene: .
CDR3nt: TGTGCCAGCAGTGAGTTTCCGAACACCGGGGAGCTGTTTTTT
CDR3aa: CASSEFPNTGELFF

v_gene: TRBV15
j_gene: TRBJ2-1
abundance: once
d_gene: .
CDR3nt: TGTGCCACCAGCAGATTCCCCGGAGGGACAAGGGGTAAGAATGAGCAGTTCTTC
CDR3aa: CATSRFPGGTRGKNEQFF

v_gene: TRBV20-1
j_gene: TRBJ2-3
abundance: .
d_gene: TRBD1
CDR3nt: TGCAGTGCTAGAGCGGGGACAGGGATCACAGATACGCAGTATTTT
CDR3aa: CSARAGTGITDTQYF

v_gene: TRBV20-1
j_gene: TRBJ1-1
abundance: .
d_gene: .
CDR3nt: TGCAGTCGGGGGACTGAAGCTTTCTTT
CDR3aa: CSRGTEAFF

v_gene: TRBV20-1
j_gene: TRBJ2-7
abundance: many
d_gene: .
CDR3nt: TGCAGTGTACTTGAACTGGGGAAATACGAGCAGTACTTC
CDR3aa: CSVLELGKYEQYF

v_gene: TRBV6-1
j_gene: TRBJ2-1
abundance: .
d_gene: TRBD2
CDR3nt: TGTGCCAGCAGAATGTTGACTAGCGGGAGTGGAAATGAGCAGTTCTTC
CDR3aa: CASRMLTSGSGNEQFF

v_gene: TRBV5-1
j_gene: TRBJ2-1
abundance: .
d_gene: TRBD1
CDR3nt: TGCGCCAGCAGATACCCACCGGGACAGGGCAGTTCCTACAATGAGCAGTTCTTC
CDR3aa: CASRYPPGQGSSYNEQFF

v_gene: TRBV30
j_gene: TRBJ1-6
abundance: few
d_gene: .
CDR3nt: TGTGCCTGGTGCAGGGCTGGGAATTCACCCCTCCACTTT
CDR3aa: CAWCRAGNSPLHF

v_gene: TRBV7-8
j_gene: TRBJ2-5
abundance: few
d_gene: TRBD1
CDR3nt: TGTGCCAGCAGCGGGACAGGAAAAGACCAAGAGACCCAGTACTTC
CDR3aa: CASSGTGKDQETQYF

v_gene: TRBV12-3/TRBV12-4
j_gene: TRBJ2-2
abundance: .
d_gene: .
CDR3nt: TGTGCCAGCAGTTTCGCCAGCTACACCGGGGAGCTGTTTTTT
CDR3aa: CASSFASYTGELFF

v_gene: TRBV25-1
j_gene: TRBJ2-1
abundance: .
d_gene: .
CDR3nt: TGTGCCAGCCGGGACCACAATGAGCAGTTCTTC
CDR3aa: CASRDHNEQFF

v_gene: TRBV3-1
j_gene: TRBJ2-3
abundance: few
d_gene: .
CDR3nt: TGTGCCAGCAGCCTCGACGGACAGCGGGGAGTTACAGATACGCAGTATTTT
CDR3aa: CASSLDGQRGVTDTQYF

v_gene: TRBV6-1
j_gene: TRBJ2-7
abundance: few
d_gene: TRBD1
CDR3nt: TGTGCCAGCAGTCCGGACAGGGGAAGGTACGAGCAGTACTTC
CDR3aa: CASSPDRGRYEQYF

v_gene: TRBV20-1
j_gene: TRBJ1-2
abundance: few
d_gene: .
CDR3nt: TGCAGTGCTCTCACCTCCCAGGGGTACTATGGCTACACCTTC
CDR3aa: CSALTSQGYYGYTF

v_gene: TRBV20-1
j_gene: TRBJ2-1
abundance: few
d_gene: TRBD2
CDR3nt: TGCAGTGCTAGAGATATCAGGCTCGGGCGGGAGGGGTGGAATGAGCAGTTCTTC
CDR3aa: CSARDIRLGREGWNEQFF

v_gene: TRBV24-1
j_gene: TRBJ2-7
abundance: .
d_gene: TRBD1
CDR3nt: TGTGCCACCGCACAGGGGTCCAGCGAGCAGTACTTC
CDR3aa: CATAQGSSEQYF

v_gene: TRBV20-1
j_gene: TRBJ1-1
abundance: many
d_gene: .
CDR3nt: TGCAGTGCTAGTGTCTTCGGGAACACTGAAGCTTTCTTT
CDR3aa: CSASVFGNTEAFF

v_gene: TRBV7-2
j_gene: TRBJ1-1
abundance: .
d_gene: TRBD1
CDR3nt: TGTGCCAGCAGCTTAAGGGGGGGACAGCAGATCACTGAAGCTTTCTTT
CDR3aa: CASSLRGGQQITEAFF

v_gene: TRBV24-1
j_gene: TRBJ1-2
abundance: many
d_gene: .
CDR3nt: TGTGCCACCAGCCTGGGGAGCAGCTATGGCTACACCTTC
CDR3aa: CATSLGSSYGYTF

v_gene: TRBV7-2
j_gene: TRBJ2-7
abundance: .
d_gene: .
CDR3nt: TGTGCCAGCAGCTTAGTAGGAGGGATGGACGAGCAGTACTTC
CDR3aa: CASSLVGGMDEQYF

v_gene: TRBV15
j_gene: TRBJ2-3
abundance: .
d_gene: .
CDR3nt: TGTGCCACCAGCAGAGACGGGAGCACAGATACGCAGTATTTT
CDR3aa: CATSRDGSTDTQYF

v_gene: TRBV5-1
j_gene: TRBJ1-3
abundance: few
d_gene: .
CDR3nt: TGCGCCAGCAGCCTGCGGGCCGGGCCTGGAAACACCATATATTTT
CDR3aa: CASSLRAGPGNTIYF

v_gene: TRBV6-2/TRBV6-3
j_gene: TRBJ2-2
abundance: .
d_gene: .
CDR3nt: TGTGCCAGCGCTAAGGAGGGTCCCACCGGGGAGCTGTTTTTT
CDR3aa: CASAKEGPTGELFF

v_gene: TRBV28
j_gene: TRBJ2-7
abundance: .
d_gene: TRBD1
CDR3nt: TGTGCCAGCAGTTTTGGGAACAGGGGTGACCACGAGCAGTACTTC
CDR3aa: CASSFGNRGDHEQYF

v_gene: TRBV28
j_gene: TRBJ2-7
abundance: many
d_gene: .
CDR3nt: TGTGCCAGCAGCCTGACAGGAACCTCCTACGAGCAGTACTTC
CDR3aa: CASSLTGTSYEQYF

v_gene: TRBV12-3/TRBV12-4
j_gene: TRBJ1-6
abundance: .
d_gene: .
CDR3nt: TGTGCCAGCAGTTTTGGGGACACATATTCACCCCTCCACTTT
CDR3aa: CASSFGDTYSPLHF

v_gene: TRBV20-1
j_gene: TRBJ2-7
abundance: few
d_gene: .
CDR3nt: TGCAGTGCTTCCGGAGGGACAGTTACCTACGAGCAGTACTTC
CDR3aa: CSASGGTVTYEQYF

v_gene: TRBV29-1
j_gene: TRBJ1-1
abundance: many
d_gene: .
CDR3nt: TGCAGCGTCGAGGGGCGCAGGGGCGTAATGAACACTGAAGCTTTCTTT
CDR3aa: CSVEGRRGVMNTEAFF

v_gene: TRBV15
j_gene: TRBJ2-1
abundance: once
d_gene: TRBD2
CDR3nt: TGTGCCACCAGCGCTAGCGGGGAAGGAAATATTGAGCAGTTCTTC
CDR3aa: CATSASGEGNIEQFF

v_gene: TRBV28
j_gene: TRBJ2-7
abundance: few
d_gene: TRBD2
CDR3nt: TGTGCCAGCAACGCGCCTGGGACTAATTACTACGAGCAGTACTTC
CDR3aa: CASNAPGTNYYEQYF

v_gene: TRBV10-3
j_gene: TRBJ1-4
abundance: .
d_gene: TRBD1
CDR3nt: TGTGCCATCAGTGACTTTTCCGGTGGGACAGGGGTCGAAAAACTGTTTTTT
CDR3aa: CAISDFSGGTGVEKLFF